This T cell receptor (beta chain) was retrieved from a study of T cells in Graves' hyperthyroidism and ophthalmopathy. Broader study findings: Model predictions of ophthalmopathy came a median around 6.5 months before onset.

This clonotype has a count of ten or more. Its antigen is as yet unknown. TCR beta CDR3 sequences were amplified from RNA transcripts. In the first-round RT-PCR of the TCR CDR3, the HTBI primer set was used. Each CDR3 protein is one row after TCRdb ran MiXCR on the multiplex PCR reads. This table holds more than 350,000 distinct CDR3 sequences, over 12% found once. V was pared by 7 bases and J by 4 bases, with 22 bases between. This CDR3 has 16 residues. Germline V lookup: CDR1 SNHLY, CDR2 FYNNEI. It was over 9.5 ml of fresh peripheral blood that supplied the PBMCs. The TCR originated in a woman aged 60-75 years with Graves' ophthalmopathy. The chain carries TRBV2 and TRBJ1-1; D possibly corresponds to TRBD1 (5 bases). Sequenced input: blood. The CDR3 sequence: CASINRDVVEGTEAFF. CDR3 coding DNA: TGTGCCAGCATTAACCGGGACGTCGTTGAGGGCACTGAAGCTTTCTTT.